This T cell receptor (beta chain) was sequenced during a study of Ad26.COV2.S vaccination and SARS-CoV-2 variants. Study at large: Ad26.COV2.S was injected intramuscularly once or twice, 56 days apart.

This CDR3 contains 11 residues. Treatment meaning: about 20 received Ad26.COV2.S at low or high dose, single or two shots; about 5 received placebo; per-sample allocation not given. Repertoires come from day 63 after the first vaccine or placebo injection. The vaccine antigen was prefusion-stabilized Wuhan SARS-CoV-2 spike. Using immunoSEQ multiplex PCR, the repertoire was profiled, and TCRdb retains in-frame clones only, with some absent. This sample has 380,000 or so clones, with about 80% found just once. The clonotype comes from a person between 18 and 65 years old who received the Ad26.COV2.S COVID-19 vaccine or a placebo. Sequenced here: peripheral blood, sampled in a trial of Ad26.COV2.S vaccine versus placebo. V usage is TRBV21-1 and J usage is TRBJ1-1. TRBV21-1 represents a pseudogene. CDR3 bases: TGTGCCAGCAGCCCCCACACTGAAGCTTTCTTT. Translating it yields CASSPHTEAFF.